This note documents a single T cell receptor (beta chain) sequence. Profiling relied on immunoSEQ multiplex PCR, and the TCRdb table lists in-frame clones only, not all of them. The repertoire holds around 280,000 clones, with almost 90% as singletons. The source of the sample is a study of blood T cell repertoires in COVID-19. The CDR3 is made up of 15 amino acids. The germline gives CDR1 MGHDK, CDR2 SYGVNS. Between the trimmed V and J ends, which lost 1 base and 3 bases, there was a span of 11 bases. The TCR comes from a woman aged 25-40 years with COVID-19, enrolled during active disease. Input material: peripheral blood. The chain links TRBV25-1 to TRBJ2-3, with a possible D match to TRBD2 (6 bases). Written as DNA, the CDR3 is TGTGCCAGCAGTGAATCGGGAGAAAGAACAGATACGCAGTATTTT. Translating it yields CASSESGERTDTQYF.